This T cell receptor beta chain stems from a study of shared clonotypes between healthy human individuals (TCRdb year 2020). For the study in its entirety: The cohort comprised a couple of women and three men aged 18 to 49 years. For each donor, three plates each were used for CD4 naive and CD4 memory, two plates were used for CD8 naive, and one plate was used for CD8 memory. Blood TCR repertoires of about five healthy adults were deeply sequenced to estimate repertoire size and the extent of clonotype sharing between individuals. Leukapheresis yielded between about 0.85 and 10 billion PBMCs per donor. Libraries were prepared and TCR repertoires were sequenced by different laboratories using diverse techniques, in order to increase sequencing depth and limit assay-specific biases.

Of note for this clone: The clone's antigen remains unknown. The input lacks base qualities; no much larger clone sits a single base away.

Relative to germline, V is 2 bases shorter and J is 4 bases shorter, with 17 bases between their ends. CDR1 LNHDA and CDR2 SQIVND were looked up in the germline V gene (reference sequence). The CDR3 measures 17 amino acids from cysteine to phenylalanine. The entry retains the CDR3 DNA only, 51 bases that are in frame from base 1. Healthy HIV-negative adults with no recently reported acute infections or vaccinations were included as donors. All donors were Caucasian adults living in Nashville, Tennessee, USA. CD4+ T cells were enriched by magnetic negative selection; naive cells were then positively selected on CD45RA, and the negative fraction formed the memory subset. Blood was collected by leukapheresis, and PBMCs were isolated by Ficoll-Histopaque density gradient centrifugation and then cryopreserved in liquid nitrogen vapor phase. Purity and quantity of every magnetically sorted T cell population were checked by analytical flow cytometry. Genomic DNA was isolated from every sorted fraction and measured by UV absorbance on a Nanodrop 2000c.

Overall results and qualifications from the work: Across four donors, approximately 5% of naive CD4, around 3.5% of naive CD8, roughly 2.2% of memory CD4, and approximately 0.4% of memory CD8 clonotypes were shared. Sampling was restricted to blood, and TCR repertoires in tissue are likely to differ from TCR repertoires in blood. Higher generation probabilities were observed for clonotypes shared by all four sorted-subset donors than for non-shared clonotypes. Based on pairwise subsampling, the degree of clonotype sharing among donors was expected to be affected by sequencing depth. Because the study included only a small number of donors, the genetic and exposure-history diversity represented was limited. Naive subsets generally had larger estimated clonotype richness than memory subsets. Rarefaction of sorted-subset datasets indicated incomplete sequencing despite the large sequencing depth.

TCR CDR3 regions were amplified from genomic DNA by multiplex PCR using the deep immunoSEQ assay. Genomic DNA extracted from each cell subset was distributed evenly over all wells of several immunoSEQ 96-well plates, and each plate served as one replicate. Each replicate PCR for sorted subsets received around 210 ng genomic DNA, equal to roughly 30,000 T cell genomes. Purified libraries were measured with a Qubit 3.0 fluorometer, size-checked on a Bioanalyzer 2100, and measured again with the KAPA Library Quantification kit. A separate single-read 150-cycle Illumina NextSeq 550 flow cell was used to sequence each immunoSEQ 96-well plate. For the original study's pipeline: Because the immunoSEQ output held only junctional sequences and lacked quality scores, the filtering could not match the filtering applied to full-length reads. To assign V/J genes and CDR3, sequences were annotated using PyIR, a Python wrapper for IgBLAST v1.9, with IMGT germline references. Any read was removed if the V/J assignment was weak (E-value above 1e-6), the CDR3 was missing, or the read contained stop codons, out-of-frame junctions, or ambiguous translated residues. V3J clonotypes were defined as sequences sharing the same inferred V gene, J gene, and CDR3 amino acid sequence. Percentage overlap between repertoires was calculated by dividing the number of shared unique clonotypes by the size of the smaller repertoire. Three approaches were used to assess repertoire richness: RTK rarefaction, the Chao1 estimator, and Recon v2.1 estimates of unobserved clonotypes. OLGA was used to compute generation probabilities for all TCRbeta clonotypes that the gDNA method yielded from several donors. The source is immuneACCESS, and TCRdb retained only in-frame sequences with V and J called. Part of the clones is not carried over; for the studies checked, unresolved V genes explain less than half of this, and the remainder is unexplained. V and J calls and clone size are given by that table; D and trimming were obtained from the DNA. The sample table contains about 2.3 million clones; only one count was recorded for just over 90% of them. The ten largest clonotypes hold 0.39% of the sample.

The receptor chain draws on TRBV19 and TRBJ2-2; TRBD2 might be the D gene, on 6 matching bases. The clonotype originates from a man aged 18-30 years in good health. Some clones in this sample may be carry-over from other donors' samples. The material sequenced was naive CD4+ T cells from PBMCs. This specimen's cell subset or site label, per the study, means: CD45RA+ positively selected. The CDR3 reads CASSIRLAGRGTGELFF. The nucleotide sequence reads TGTGCCAGTAGTATACGGCTTGCAGGGCGGGGCACCGGGGAGCTGTTTTTT.